This T cell receptor beta chain stems from a study of blood T cell repertoires in COVID-19. About the study: The analysed material was cDNA or gDNA that came from T cells, B-cell-depleted T cells, or PBMCs.

Only in-frame clones appear in the TCRdb table, and some are missing; sequencing was by immunoSEQ multiplex PCR. The sample contains 180,000 or so clones, about 79% of which appear only once. Participant-given clinical history determined each cohort assignment. Donors of Cohort 3 who recovered were those that had two negative PCRs, clearance, or symptom resolution. The length of the CDR3 is 17 residues. Trimming cost V 4 bases and J 4 bases; bases outside gene matches: 5. Germline assignment: CDR1 MNHNS and CDR2 SASEGT. Specimen: PBMCs or T cells enriched from blood (not recorded which). V is TRBV6-1 and J is TRBJ2-1, with 15 bases matching TRBD2. This TCR derives from a man aged 45-65 years who had recovered from COVID-19. The CDR3 spells CASSVGTSGGMYNEQFF. CDR3 nucleotides: TGTGCCAGCAGTGTGGGGACTAGCGGGGGGATGTACAATGAGCAGTTCTTC.